The 17 T cell receptor beta chains presented below share a single source sample, sequenced in a study of siplizumab effects on memory and regulatory T cells. Generated by immunoSEQ multiplex PCR, the TCRdb table keeps only in-frame clones and is missing some. Counted here are 110,000 or so clones, around 92% occurring once; the ten biggest clones make up 0.75%. Sequenced material: Tregs sorted from blood. The receptors were sampled from a human donor in good health.

The chain uses TRBV19 and TRBJ2-6; 8 bases line up with TRBD2. This CDR3 contains 18 residues. Germline V gene lookup returns CDR1 LNHDA and CDR2 SQIVND (reference sequence). Germline trimming cut 1 base from V and 4 bases from J; bases unmatched to any gene: 9. The CDR3 region is CASSIVAGGSFGANVLTF. Here the CDR3 DNA reads TGTGCCAGTAGTATAGTCGCGGGAGGATCGTTCGGGGCCAACGTCCTGACTTTC.

V usage is TRBV5-1 and J usage is TRBJ2-2, with D possibly TRBD2 on 5 matching bases. The CDR3 loop spans 13 amino acids. CDR1 SGHRS and CDR2 YFSETQ come from the germline V gene. V was clipped by 1 base and J by 8 bases, with 9 bases between them. CDR3 DNA: TGCGCCAGCAGCTTGTATGAGGGAGGGGAGCTGTTTTTT. It translates to CASSLYEGGELFF.

This chain joins TRBV18 and TRBJ2-5; 8 nucleotides align to TRBD1. The V segment lost 3 bases and the J segment 4 bases; nucleotides outside the gene matches: 13. Looked up from germline, CDR1 is KGHSH and CDR2 is LQKENI. CDR3 length: 17 residues. This chain's CDR3 is CASSPLWRTGLGETQYF. DNA of the CDR3: TGTGCCAGCTCACCCCTATGGAGGACAGGGCTGGGAGAGACCCAGTACTTC.

The CDR3 DNA follows: TGTGCCAGCAGTGTGCAGGGGGCGAGGGGAAACACCATATATTTT. The encoded protein is CASSVQGARGNTIYF. The chain employs TRBV2 and TRBJ1-3, with 8 bases fitting TRBD1. After removal of 4 bases from V and 4 bases from J, the junction contained 6 bases not matched to a gene. Germline-derived CDR1 and CDR2 are SNHLY and FYNNEI. The CDR3 spans 15 residues.

The chain carries TRBV6-5 and TRBJ1-1, with D possibly matching TRBD1 (5 bases). V was pared by 5 bases and J by 10 bases, with 11 bases between. Germline CDR1 reads MNHEY; CDR2 reads SVGAGI. The length of the CDR3 is 11 residues. CDR3 in DNA: TGTGCCAGCAGTCCAGGGCGGCGAGCTTTCTTT. It codes for CASSPGRRAFF.

The rearrangement uses TRBV19 and TRBJ1-5; D gene uncertain. The CDR3 extends over 13 amino acids. Germline V gene sequence: CDR1 LNHDA, CDR2 SQIVND (reference sequence). V lost 5 bases, J lost 7 bases, and 12 bases lay in between. This CDR3 reads CASSWVVGQPQHF. CDR3 bases: TGTGCCAGTAGTTGGGTGGTTGGGCAGCCCCAGCATTTT.

The V and J genes are TRBV5-6 and TRBJ2-5; D uncertain. The V and J ends lost 0 bases and 7 bases respectively, with 10 bases between them. Germline assignment: CDR1 SGHDT and CDR2 YYEEEE. CDR3 length: 13 amino acids. The CDR3 is CASSLGAGGTQYF. CDR3 bases: TGTGCCAGCAGCTTGGGTGCCGGCGGGACCCAGTACTTC. The complete variable domain, with remaining parts taken from reference TRBV5-6 and TRBJ2-5, reads DAGVTQSPTHLIKTRGQQVTLRCSPKSGHDTVSWYQQALGQGPQFIFQYYEEEERQRGNFPDRFSGHQFPNYSSELNVNALLLGDSALYLCASSLGAGGTQYFGPGTRLLVL.

CDR3: CASSVGPGSTIYF. The CDR3, as DNA: TGTGCCAGCAGCGTAGGCCCCGGGTCCACCATATATTTT. The V gene is TRBV9, the J gene TRBJ1-3; D is uncertain. Germline CDR1 is SGDLS and CDR2 is YYNGEE. The CDR3 contains 13 residues. V lost 0 bases and J 9 bases, leaving 10 bases between the germline ends.

The chain joins TRBV5-6 to TRBJ2-5; 9 bases fit TRBD2. V was clipped by 0 bases and J by 4 bases; unmatched bases: 7. The CDR3 spans 16 residues. Germline CDR1 reads SGHDT; CDR2 reads YYEEEE. The CDR3 loop is CASSLAVSGSGETQYF. DNA for the CDR3: TGTGCCAGCAGCTTGGCTGTTAGCGGGAGTGGAGAGACCCAGTACTTC.

This sequence joins TRBV7-3 and TRBJ2-2; D is unclear. The CDR3 totals 13 residues. V lost 7 bases and J lost 0, with 6 bases in between. Germline loops: CDR1 SGHTA, CDR2 FQGTGA. This CDR3 reads CASTATNTGELFF. The DNA of the CDR3 is TGTGCCAGCACCGCAACGAACACCGGGGAGCTGTTTTTT.

The rearrangement links TRBV6-1 to TRBJ1-2, with a possible D match to TRBD1 (6 bases). In germline, CDR1 is MNHNS, CDR2 SASEGT. The CDR3 is 13 amino acids. Trimming shortened V by 7 bases and J by 6 bases, and 15 bases separated the two germline ends. CDR3 DNA: TGTGCCAGCACCCGCAGGGGCGGCGATGGCTACACCTTC. Its translation: CASTRRGGDGYTF.

CDR3 bases: TGTGCCAGCAGCTTATGGGGTTTATGGGAAGATACGCAGTATTTT. This translates into CASSLWGLWEDTQYF. This chain connects TRBV5-4 to TRBJ2-3; D remains unclear. The CDR3 has 15 amino acids. The V gene's germline CDR1 is SGHNT and CDR2 YYREEE (reference sequence). Trimming stripped 2 bases from V and 5 bases from J, with 15 bases between.

The chain employs TRBV5-4 and TRBJ1-2; D is unclear. Trimming removed 4 bases from V and 0 bases from J, with 7 bases in between. Germline loops: CDR1 SGHNT, CDR2 YYREEE (reference sequence). The CDR3 length is 13 residues. The CDR3 bases are TGTGCCAGCAGCCGTGACACTAACTATGGCTACACCTTC. As protein: CASSRDTNYGYTF. The full variable domain, in which reference TRBV5-4 and TRBJ1-2 provide the parts outside the CDR3, is ETGVTQSPTHLIKTRGQQVTLRCSSQSGHNTVSWYQQALGQGPQFIFQYYREEENGRGNFPPRFSGLQFPNYSSELNVNALELDDSALYLCASSRDTNYGYTFGSGTRLTVV.

The rearrangement joins TRBV5-8 to TRBJ2-2; no clear D. The CDR3 totals 12 residues. Germline CDR1 is SGHTS and CDR2 is YDEGEE. Deletions cut 9 bases from V and 6 bases from J, with 12 bases between. The CDR3 spells CATPAVPGELFF. The CDR3 nucleotides read TGTGCCACCCCCGCGGTCCCCGGGGAGCTGTTTTTT. The full variable domain, rest sourced from reference TRBV5-8 and TRBJ2-2, is EAGVTQSPTHLIKTRGQQATLRCSPISGHTSVYWYQQALGLGLQFLLWYDEGEERNRGNFPPRFSGRQFPNYSSELNVNALELEDSALYLCATPAVPGELFFGEGSRLTVL.

The chain combines TRBV12-5 with TRBJ2-1; no reliable D call. CDR3 length equals 13 residues. The germline V gene encodes CDR1 LGHNT and CDR2 FRNRAP. The ends were cut back, 2 bases at V and 8 bases at J, with 10 bases in the middle. CDR3 residues: CASGLPPVDEQFF. In nucleotides, the CDR3 is TGTGCTAGTGGTTTGCCACCGGTCGATGAGCAGTTCTTC.

The V call is TRBV5-1, the J call TRBJ2-5, with D perhaps matching TRBD1 (5 bases). Trimming removed 0 bases from V and 5 bases from J, with 8 bases in between. This CDR3 contains 13 residues. Per the germline V gene, CDR1 is SGHRS and CDR2 is YFSETQ. The CDR3 region has the DNA TGCGCCAGCAGCTTGGGGGGCCAGGAGACCCAGTACTTC. It codes for CASSLGGQETQYF.

V and J are TRBV5-1 and TRBJ2-4; D perhaps matches TRBD2 (7 bases). The CDR3 has 16 amino acids. V shed 4 bases and J shed 0 bases, with 14 bases lying between them. The V gene's germline CDR1 is SGHRS and CDR2 YFSETQ. This chain's CDR3 is CASSLMGGLAKNIQYF. The CDR3 region has the DNA TGCGCCAGCAGCCTGATGGGGGGGCTAGCCAAAAACATTCAGTACTTC. Based on the CDR3 plus reference TRBV5-1 and TRBJ2-4, the full variable domain is KAGVTQTPRYLIKTRGQQVTLSCSPISGHRSVSWYQQTPGQGLQFLFEYFSETQRNKGNFPGRFSGRQFSNSRSEMNVSTLELGDSALYLCASSLMGGLAKNIQYFGAGTRLSVL.